A single sample is the source of the 32 T cell receptor beta chains below, sequenced in a study of control samples from healthy donors and cancer patients. Method: immunoSEQ multiplex PCR; TCRdb's copy keeps in-frame clones and lacks some. The profile covers under 200,000 clones, with about nine tenths appearing a single time and about 1.6% taken by the ten largest. The source material was blood. The source is a woman in her 30s in good health.

The CDR3 DNA reads as TGTGCCAGCAGCCAAGGTCTGACAGGGAGCGGGGAGCTGTTTTTT. It codes for CASSQGLTGSGELFF. This sequence joins TRBV3-1 (or the pseudogene TRBV3-2) and TRBJ2-2, with 7 positions matching TRBD1. The CDR3 is 15 amino acids. Germline V gene lookup returns CDR1 LGHDT and CDR2 YNNKEL (reference sequence). J gave up 7 bases and V 1 base, and 6 bases lay outside the gene matches.

This chain links TRBV18 with TRBJ2-5; D uncertain. V lost 1 base to trimming and J lost 4 bases, with 7 bases between them. This CDR3 spans 13 amino acids. Germline loops: CDR1 KGHSH, CDR2 LQKENI. CDR3 residues: CASSPLAGETQYF. The CDR3 DNA reads TGTGCCAGCTCACCACTAGCAGGAGAGACCCAGTACTTC.

The genes are TRBV5-5 and TRBJ1-2; D is ambiguous. Germline V gene data show CDR1 as SGHKS and CDR2 as YYEKEE (reference sequence). Trimming took 0 bases from V and 8 from J, leaving 14 bases between them. The CDR3 is made up of 14 amino acids. The CDR3: CASSLGTRAGGYTF. The CDR3 DNA reads as TGTGCCAGCAGCTTGGGAACCCGCGCGGGGGGCTACACCTTC.

The gene calls are TRBV6-5 and TRBJ2-5; weak D call: TRBD1 (5 bases). Germline V gene data show CDR1 as MNHEY and CDR2 as SVGAGI. The CDR3 is 13 amino acids. The germline V and J ends were trimmed by 8 bases and 4 bases, with 14 bases remaining between them. The CDR3 is CASGIGRGETQYF. As DNA, the CDR3 is TGTGCCAGCGGAATAGGAAGGGGAGAGACCCAGTACTTC.

The V gene is TRBV19, the J gene TRBJ1-4; 9 bases fit TRBD1. Trimming took 5 bases from V and 8 from J; bases not matched to a gene: 6. The CDR3 has 14 amino acids. Germline V gene lookup returns CDR1 LNHDA and CDR2 SQIVND (reference sequence). CDR3 in DNA: TGTGCCAGTAGTGACCGGGACAGGGCGGAAAAACTGTTTTTT. Amino acids: CASSDRDRAEKLFF.

The count of this clone is one. This rearrangement joins TRBV5-1 to TRBJ2-4, with D uncertain. The CDR3 is made up of 13 amino acids. The V gene lost 0 bases and the J gene lost 1 base, with 2 bases spanning the gap. Germline V gene data show CDR1 as SGHRS and CDR2 as YFSETQ. The CDR3 coding sequence is TGCGCCAGCAGCTTGGGGGCCAAAAACATTCAGTACTTC. This encodes CASSLGAKNIQYF.

The J gene is TRBJ2-3, the V gene TRBV15; TRBD2 might be the D (6 bases). This CDR3 contains 15 residues. The germline gives CDR1 LNHNV, CDR2 YYDKDF (reference sequence). V was clipped by 1 base and J by 2 bases, with 10 bases between them. The CDR3 coding sequence is TGTGCCACCAGCAGAGGGCTAGCGATCACAGATACGCAGTATTTT. Its translation is CATSRGLAITDTQYF.

This clone showed up just once. This rearrangement joins TRBV7-2 to TRBJ2-3; 10 bases line up with TRBD2. The J segment lost 5 bases and the V segment lost 6 bases, leaving 8 bases of the junction unmatched. Germline V gene sequence: CDR1 SGHTA, CDR2 FQGNSA. CDR3 length: 15 residues. The CDR3 nucleotides read TGTGCCAGCAGGTCAGCGGGAGGGCGGAGAGATACGCAGTATTTT. It yields the protein CASRSAGGRRDTQYF.

The chain joins TRBV5-4 to TRBJ2-3; TRBD2 agrees at 11 bases. Germline CDR1 SGHNT, CDR2 YYREEE (reference sequence). Trimming removed 4 bases from V and 2 bases from J; junction bases left unmatched: 6. This CDR3 comprises 16 residues. CDR3 in amino acids: CASSITSGGPTDTQYF. The CDR3 DNA reads as TGTGCCAGCAGCATCACTAGCGGGGGCCCCACAGATACGCAGTATTTT.

The V and J genes are TRBV5-4 and TRBJ1-1, with D possibly being TRBD1 (6 bases). CDR1 and CDR2 from the germline V gene are SGHNT and YYREEE (reference sequence). Trimming left V 3 bases short and J 1 base short, with 10 bases between. The CDR3 spans 14 residues. CDR3 amino acids: CASSSRGGNTEAFF. Here the CDR3 DNA reads TGTGCCAGCAGCTCGAGAGGGGGGAACACTGAAGCTTTCTTT.

The chain employs TRBV12-5 and TRBJ2-7; 10 nucleotides match TRBD2. Germline-derived CDR1 and CDR2 are LGHNT and FRNRAP. V was clipped by 6 bases and J by 4 bases; unmatched bases: 9. The CDR3 loop spans 15 amino acids. CDR3 region: CASGPLAGVGYEQYF. The CDR3 DNA reads as TGTGCTAGTGGACCGCTAGCGGGAGTTGGGTACGAGCAGTACTTC. Complete variable domain (other parts from reference TRBV12-5 and TRBJ2-7): DARVTQTPRHKVTEMGQEVTMRCQPILGHNTVFWYRQTMMQGLELLAYFRNRAPLDDSGMPKDRFSAEMPDATLATLKIQPSEPRDSAVYFCASGPLAGVGYEQYFGPGTRLTVT.

There are a few counts of this clone. The rearrangement links TRBV11-2 to TRBJ2-1; 10 bases align to TRBD2. After removal of 1 base from V and 4 bases from J, the junction contained 7 bases not matched to a gene. The CDR3 has 17 residues. Germline loops: CDR1 SGHAT, CDR2 FQNNGV. In DNA, the CDR3 is TGTGCCAGCAGCTTAGTGGGTAGCGGGGGGTTTTACAATGAGCAGTTCTTC. It codes for CASSLVGSGGFYNEQFF. Full variable domain (outside the CDR3, taken from reference TRBV11-2 and TRBJ2-1): EAGVAQSPRYKIIEKRQSVAFWCNPISGHATLYWYQQILGQGPKLLIQFQNNGVVDDSQLPKDRFSAERLKGVDSTLKIQPAKLEDSAVYLCASSLVGSGGFYNEQFFGPGTRLTVL.

The chain carries TRBV21-1 and TRBJ2-2. TRBV21-1 is classified as a pseudogene. The CDR3 totals 15 residues. CDR3 sequence: CASSKWGSNTGELFF. As DNA, the CDR3 is TGTGCCAGCAGCAAATGGGGTTCGAACACCGGGGAGCTGTTTTTT.

The chain combines TRBV7-2 with TRBJ1-5; a possible D gene is TRBD1 (6 bases). Germline CDR1 SGHTA, CDR2 FQGNSA. Trimming stripped 5 bases from V and 5 bases from J, with 10 bases between. CDR3 length: 13 residues. CDR3 nucleotide sequence: TGTGCCAGCAGCAGGGGGTTCGATCAGCCCCAGCATTTT. Amino acids: CASSRGFDQPQHF. Drawing the rest from reference TRBV7-2 and TRBJ1-5, the complete variable domain is GAGVSQSPSNKVTEKGKDVELRCDPISGHTALYWYRQSLGQGLEFLIYFQGNSAPDKSGLPSDRFSAERTGGSVSTLTIQRTQQEDSAVYLCASSRGFDQPQHFGDGTRLSIL.

In this sample, this clone turned up once. Other DNA sequences of this sample code for an identical CDR3. The chain is built from TRBV30 and TRBJ2-5; TRBD2 aligns across 11 bases. The CDR3 spans 14 residues. J lost 5 bases, V lost 4 bases, and 6 bases had no gene match. Germline V gene lookup returns CDR1 GTSNPN and CDR2 SVGIG (reference sequence). The CDR3: CAWTPLAGGETQYF. CDR3 DNA: TGTGCCTGGACCCCCCTAGCGGGAGGTGAGACCCAGTACTTC.

The chain's CDR3 is CASSLAGLAETQYF. The CDR3 coding sequence is TGTGCCAGCAGCTTAGCCGGACTAGCGGAGACCCAGTACTTC. This chain uses TRBV7-6 with TRBJ2-5; 9 bases agree with TRBD2. Germline V lookup: CDR1 SGHVS, CDR2 FNYEAQ. Losses at the gene ends were 0 bases for V and 5 bases for J; bases not matched to a gene: 1. The CDR3 extends over 14 amino acids.

CDR3 residues: CASSQRASNQPQHF. The CDR3, as DNA: TGTGCCAGCAGTCAAAGGGCCAGCAATCAGCCCCAGCATTTT. V gene TRBV2 combines with J gene TRBJ1-5; no firm D call. V dropped 5 bases and J dropped 1 base, with 9 bases sitting between them. The CDR3 contains 14 residues. Germline assignment: CDR1 SNHLY and CDR2 FYNNEI.

The chain employs TRBV24-1 and TRBJ2-7, with 7 bases aligning to TRBD1. This CDR3 is built from 12 residues. V shed 0 bases and J 12 bases; nucleotides not matched to a gene: 4. Germline assignment: CDR1 KGHDR and CDR2 SFDVKD. The CDR3 reads CATSDLQGEWYF. CDR3 bases: TGTGCCACCAGTGATTTGCAGGGGGAGTGGTACTTC.

This chain joins TRBV10-3 and TRBJ1-6; D gene ambiguous. CDR3 length: 15 amino acids. V was clipped by 6 bases and J by 0 bases, with 9 bases between them. Germline assignment: CDR1 ENHRY and CDR2 SYGVKD. CDR3 sequence (DNA): TGTGCCATCAGGGACGAGAGCTCCTATAATTCACCCCTCCACTTT. Translated, it gives CAIRDESSYNSPLHF.

The rearrangement links TRBV3-1 (or the pseudogene TRBV3-2) to TRBJ2-3; D is uncertain. Trimming left V 4 bases short and J 2 bases short, with 7 bases between. Germline loops: CDR1 LGHDT, CDR2 YNNKEL (reference sequence). This CDR3 has 13 residues. CDR3 nucleotides: TGTGCCAGCAGCCTGGACGACACAGATACGCAGTATTTT. Amino acid sequence: CASSLDDTDTQYF.

The V call is TRBV10-3, the J call TRBJ1-1; D gene ambiguous. This CDR3 comprises 12 residues. Trimming stripped 0 bases from V and 7 bases from J, with 6 bases between. CDR1 is ENHRY and CDR2 is SYGVKD in the germline V gene. The DNA of the CDR3 is TGTGCCATCAGTGAGTCCCAGATTGAAGCTTTCTTT. Amino acids: CAISESQIEAFF.

This clone turned up a few times. This rearrangement joins TRBV6-1 to TRBJ2-1; D remains unclear. CDR1 is MNHNS, CDR2 SASEGT, per germline. The germline V and J ends were trimmed by 1 base and 0 bases, with 7 bases remaining between them. CDR3 size: 15 residues. DNA of the CDR3: TGTGCCAGCAGTGAAGGACCCAGCTCCTACAATGAGCAGTTCTTC. It encodes CASSEGPSSYNEQFF.

The J gene is TRBJ2-1, the V gene TRBV19; the D is unclear. V was clipped by 6 bases and J by 3 bases, with 12 bases between them. Germline CDR1 LNHDA, CDR2 SQIVND (reference sequence). The CDR3 totals 14 residues. Here the CDR3 DNA reads TGTGCCAGTAGACCCTCTCTTCTCTACAATGAGCAGTTCTTC. Translation: CASRPSLLYNEQFF.

The chain links TRBV30 to TRBJ2-5; D is perhaps TRBD1 (5 bases). There are 14 residues in the CDR3. Germline-derived CDR1 and CDR2 are GTSNPN and SVGIG (reference sequence). V lost 2 bases, J lost 1 base, and 11 bases lay in between. The chain's CDR3 is CAWSSGAPQETQYF. CDR3 DNA: TGTGCCTGGAGTTCTGGGGCACCCCAAGAGACCCAGTACTTC.

The chain links TRBV7-2 to TRBJ2-3, with a weak D call TRBD1 (5 bases). The CDR3 contains 14 residues. V was trimmed by 7 bases and J by 0 bases, leaving 11 bases between them. CDR1 is SGHTA and CDR2 is FQGNSA in the germline V gene. Here the CDR3 DNA reads TGTGCCAGCAAACTTAGGGGCAGCACAGATACGCAGTATTTT. It specifies CASKLRGSTDTQYF. Using reference TRBV7-2 and TRBJ2-3 for the parts outside the CDR3, the full variable domain is GAGVSQSPSNKVTEKGKDVELRCDPISGHTALYWYRQSLGQGLEFLIYFQGNSAPDKSGLPSDRFSAERTGGSVSTLTIQRTQQEDSAVYLCASKLRGSTDTQYFGPGTRLTVL.

The chain couples TRBV4-1 to TRBJ1-5, with unresolved D. The CDR3 totals 13 residues. Germline CDR1 MGHRA, CDR2 YSYEKL. With 0 bases removed from V and 5 bases from J, the gap between germline ends came to 5 bases. The CDR3 is CASSQDLDQPQHF. CDR3 DNA: TGCGCCAGCAGCCAAGATTTAGATCAGCCCCAGCATTTT.

The chain links TRBV3-1 (or the pseudogene TRBV3-2) to TRBJ2-7, with TRBD1 matching over 7 bases. Germline V gene data show CDR1 as LGHDT and CDR2 as YNNKEL (reference sequence). V was pared by 2 bases and J by 3 bases, with 1 base of the junction left unmatched. This CDR3 is 13 amino acids long. The CDR3 spells CASSQRTGYEQYF. DNA for the CDR3: TGTGCCAGCAGCCAAAGGACAGGCTACGAGCAGTACTTC.

The J gene is TRBJ2-3, the V gene TRBV4-2, with a possible D match to TRBD1 (5 bases). The CDR3 has 14 residues. From germline, CDR1 is LGHNA and CDR2 YNFKEQ. V was shortened by 1 base and J by 1 base, with 6 bases between the two germline ends. The CDR3 coding sequence is TGTGCCAGCAGCCAAGGGGGCGGCACAGATACGCAGTATTTT. It specifies CASSQGGGTDTQYF.

The chain has TRBV10-1 and TRBJ1-2, with a tentative D call TRBD1 (5 bases). The CDR3 loop spans 13 amino acids. The V gene's germline CDR1 is WNHNN and CDR2 SYGVQD (reference sequence). V lost 6 bases and J lost 4, with 12 bases in between. The CDR3 DNA reads as TGCGCCAGCAGCTCCAGGGTCGGCTATGGCTACACCTTC. Residues: CASSSRVGYGYTF.

In this sample, this clone turned up once. The CDR3: CASSEDRNYGYTF. CDR3 DNA sequence: TGTGCCAGCAGCGAAGACAGGAACTATGGCTACACCTTC. The J gene is TRBJ1-2, the V gene TRBV5-5; D might be TRBD1 (6 bases). The germline V gene encodes CDR1 SGHKS and CDR2 YYEKEE (reference sequence). The length of the CDR3 is 13 residues. The V end lost 4 bases, the J end lost 2 bases, and 9 bases lay between the germline ends.

This clone showed up just once. This rearrangement joins TRBV2 to TRBJ2-7; D uncertain. The germline V and J ends were trimmed by 6 bases and 0 bases, with 3 bases remaining between them. This CDR3 has 11 residues. Germline loops: CDR1 SNHLY, CDR2 FYNNEI. CDR3 coding DNA: TGTGCCAGCAGGAGCTCCTACGAGCAGTACTTC. It yields the protein CASRSSYEQYF.

The chain employs TRBV24-1 and TRBJ2-7, with a tentative D call TRBD1 (6 bases). V was cut by 4 bases and J by 1 base, with 13 bases left in between. The CDR3 extends over 15 amino acids. CDR1 is KGHDR, CDR2 SFDVKD, per germline. The chain's CDR3 is CATSDPAGESYEQYF. The CDR3, as DNA: TGTGCCACCAGTGACCCCGCAGGGGAGTCCTACGAGCAGTACTTC.